This T cell receptor beta chain is drawn from a study of shared clonotypes between healthy human individuals. Looked up from germline, CDR1 is SNHLY and CDR2 is FYNNEI. V gave up 7 bases and J gave up 7 bases; unmatched junction bases: 10. The CDR3 runs 16 residues. The repertoire was sequenced with immunoSEQ multiplex PCR; TCRdb's copy has only in-frame clones and lacks some. Among some 1 million clones listed, about 80% were seen once. The sequence was obtained from a young man in good health. The rearrangement joins TRBV2 to TRBJ2-2, with TRBD1 identical over 12 bases. The sequencing sample was made of memory CD4+ T cells sorted from blood. Indicated subset: CD45RA-negative fraction. The chain's CDR3 is CASKTGQGARSGELFF. The CDR3 nucleotides read TGTGCCAGCAAAACGGGACAGGGGGCGCGGAGCGGGGAGCTGTTTTTT.